This entry lists 3 T cell receptor beta chains sequenced from one sample in a study of tumor-infiltrating lymphocytes in primary liver carcinoma. Extraction of RNA together with DNA used 20-30 mg of unsorted bulk tissue. The investigators made TCR beta cDNA from approximately 510 ng total RNA, using a constant-region primer. What produced the TCR beta libraries was three nested multiplex PCR rounds using slightly modified ARM-PCR. It was with TRBV1-TRBV30 forward primers and a C-beta reverse primer that the first two PCR rounds were run, at around 9 cycles each. Each CDR3 protein is one row after TCRdb ran MiXCR on the multiplex PCR reads. The sample carries 50,000 to 60,000 distinct CDR3 sequences, 60% to 80% recorded once. The sample consisted of liver tumor tissue from sampling region 5. Described subset: tumor region T5, tumor centre. These receptors originate from a man between 40 and 49 years old with primary liver carcinoma and hepatitis B virus infection.

Turning to this clonotype: A much larger clone lies one base from this, so it may be a read error. V is TRBV9 and J is TRBJ2-1; 7 nucleotides match TRBD2. The CDR3 has 15 amino acids. Germline V gene lookup returns CDR1 SGDLS and CDR2 YYNGEE. Trimming cost V 3 bases and J 8 bases; bases outside gene matches: 11. CDR3 sequence (DNA): TGTGCCAGCAGCGAGGGGACTATCGGGAGCTATGAGCAGTTCTTC. Its protein is CASSEGTIGSYEQFF.

A word on this clonotype: Without the conserved terminal phenylalanine or tryptophan, this CDR3 likely stems from a read error. This sequence joins TRBV28 and TRBJ1-1; 7 nucleotides line up with TRBD1. Germline CDR1 MDHEN, CDR2 SYDVKM. CDR3 length: 15 residues. The CDR3 loop reads CTSSLRQGRNTEAFI. The DNA for the CDR3 is TGTACCAGCAGTTTAAGACAGGGACGAAACACTGAAGCTTTCATT.

The chain carries TRBV29-1 and TRBJ2-5; maybe TRBD2 (5 bases). V was cut by 2 bases and J by 5 bases, with 15 bases left in between. The CDR3 runs to 14 residues. CDR1 and CDR2 (germline): SQVTM, ANQGSEA. This CDR3 reads CSVEFLAAQETQYF. The CDR3 DNA reads as TGCAGCGTTGAATTCCTAGCCGCCCAGGAGACCCAGTACTTC.